The clone carrying this TCR beta chain was seen once. No antigen is known for it. These data are taken from a study of cytomegalovirus exposure and HLA in healthy donors. Notes on the study in general: Among immune exposure information, only CMV serostatus was available. Later on, a genetic analysis was performed. It linked a missense variant in DCLRE1C with V- and J-gene trimming of TCR beta.

Germline loops: CDR1 MNHEY, CDR2 SMNVEV (reference sequence). The V and J ends lost 4 bases and 0 bases, in that order; junction bases with no gene match: 12. The CDR3 length is 19 residues. This PCR relied on a set of 60 Vbeta primers and 13 Jbeta primers. Sequencing used immunoSEQ multiplex PCR; TCRdb keeps in-frame clones, though not all of them. The repertoire includes some 160,000 clones, 80% to 90% of them detected once, and roughly 2.5% sits in the top ten. This cohort consisted of healthy bone marrow donors. The J gene is TRBJ2-3, the V gene TRBV27; 11 bases are shared with TRBD2. Sequences were obtained from PBMCs. This receptor was taken from a man aged 25-45 years in good health and CMV-seropositive. The CDR3 coding sequence is TGTGCCAGCAGTTCTCCGAGACTAGCGGGGTTTATAAGCACAGATACGCAGTATTTT. Translation: CASSSPRLAGFISTDTQYF.